Shown below are 31 T cell receptor beta chains from a single sample sequenced in a study of blood T cell repertoires in COVID-19. Repertoires were generated with immunoSEQ multiplex PCR, while TCRdb's copy carries only in-frame clones and drops some. The sample includes a few hundred thousand clones, about 88% seen only once; the top ten take roughly 4%. Material for sequencing was peripheral blood. The receptors shown here come from a man in his fifties or sixties who had recovered from COVID-19.

This chain joins TRBV2 and TRBJ2-7; the D gene is possibly TRBD1 (6 bases). The CDR3 consists of 12 residues. Per the germline V gene, CDR1 is SNHLY and CDR2 is FYNNEI. Here the CDR3 DNA reads TGTGCGATCGATGGCAGGGGCAACGAGCAGTACTTC. It translates to CAIDGRGNEQYF.

This rearrangement joins TRBV15 to TRBJ2-1; TRBD1 might be the D (5 bases). The CDR3 totals 14 residues. Germline V gene data show CDR1 as LNHNV and CDR2 as YYDKDF (reference sequence). V shed 5 bases and J shed 4 bases, with 12 bases lying between them. CDR3 DNA: TGTGCCACCAGCCGAAGGGGCCCTTACAATGAGCAGTTCTTC. Its protein product is CATSRRGPYNEQFF. Full variable domain (rest looked up from reference TRBV15 and TRBJ2-1): DAMVIQNPRYQVTQFGKPVTLSCSQTLNHNVMYWYQQKSSQAPKLLFHYYDKDFNNEADTPDNFQSRRPNTSFCFLDIRSPGLGDTAMYLCATSRRGPYNEQFFGPGTRLTVL.

The CDR3 DNA follows: TGTGCCAGCAGCCCCTTCCGGGGGGGCATTTCCTACGAGCAGTACTTC. It codes for CASSPFRGGISYEQYF. The chain carries TRBV21-1 and TRBJ2-7; the listed D gene, TRBD2, was not tested against the DNA. TRBV21-1 represents a pseudogene. The CDR3 length is 16 residues.

The CDR3 region is CASSLVGQGRTDTQYF. The CDR3 DNA reads as TGTGCCAGCAGCTTGGTCGGACAGGGCCGCACAGATACGCAGTATTTT. This chain uses TRBV5-6 with TRBJ2-3; 8 nucleotides line up with TRBD1. CDR3 size: 16 residues. V lost 0 bases to trimming and J lost 1 base; unmatched junction nucleotides: 4. Per the germline V gene, CDR1 is SGHDT and CDR2 is YYEEEE.

The gene calls are TRBV27 and TRBJ1-5, with D unclear. The CDR3 totals 12 residues. Germline V gene data show CDR1 as MNHEY and CDR2 as SMNVEV (reference sequence). Trimming shortened V by 3 bases and J by 4 bases, and 4 bases separated the two germline ends. Here the CDR3 DNA reads TGTGCCAGCAGTTTCCCGAATCAGCCCCAGCATTTT. Its translation is CASSFPNQPQHF.

The CDR3 protein is CASSPGFRTGDGETQYF. In DNA, the CDR3 is TGTGCCAGCAGCCCCGGCTTTAGGACAGGGGATGGGGAGACCCAGTACTTC. The chain links TRBV5-5 to TRBJ2-5, with TRBD1 matching over 9 bases. V lost 4 bases, J lost 5 bases, and 15 bases stayed unmatched. Germline V gene data show CDR1 as SGHKS and CDR2 as YYEKEE (reference sequence). The CDR3 spans 17 residues. Filled out from reference TRBV5-5 and TRBJ2-5, the complete variable domain reads DAGVTQSPTHLIKTRGQQVTLRCSPISGHKSVSWYQQVLGQGPQFIFQYYEKEERGRGNFPDRFSARQFPNYSSELNVNALLLGDSALYLCASSPGFRTGDGETQYFGPGTRLLVL.

The V and J genes are TRBV11-2 and TRBJ1-1; tentative D call: TRBD1 (6 bases). V was cut by 8 bases and J by 5 bases, with 9 bases left in between. CDR1 and CDR2 (germline): SGHAT, FQNNGV. The CDR3 has 11 amino acids. The CDR3, as DNA: TGTGCCAGCGCCAGGGGAACTGAAGCTTTCTTT. This gives the protein CASARGTEAFF.

This rearrangement joins TRBV5-1 to TRBJ2-5, with 8 positions matching TRBD1. The CDR3 runs 14 residues. V gave up 4 bases and J gave up 3 bases; unmatched junction bases: 5. Germline V gives CDR1 SGHRS, CDR2 YFSETQ. In nucleotides, the CDR3 is TGCGCCAGCAGCCCCCTGACAGGGGAAGAGACCCAGTACTTC. Translated, it gives CASSPLTGEETQYF.

The rearrangement links TRBV3-1 (or the pseudogene TRBV3-2) to TRBJ2-7; 14 positions agree with TRBD2. The length of the CDR3 is 16 residues. Germline V gene lookup returns CDR1 LGHDT and CDR2 YNNKEL (reference sequence). Trimming cost V 6 bases and J 5 bases; bases outside gene matches: 9. The CDR3 here is CASRAGLAGGFNEQYF. In nucleotides, the CDR3 is TGTGCCAGCAGGGCCGGACTAGCGGGGGGTTTCAACGAGCAGTACTTC.

The chain links TRBV30 to TRBJ2-7; D is unclear. The V gene lost 0 bases and the J gene lost 3 bases, with 6 bases spanning the gap. CDR3 length equals 12 residues. Looked up from germline, CDR1 is GTSNPN and CDR2 is SVGIG (reference sequence). This CDR3 is CAWSVYGYEQYF. The DNA of the CDR3 is TGTGCCTGGAGTGTATACGGCTACGAGCAGTACTTC. Full variable domain (remainder filled in from reference TRBV30 and TRBJ2-7): SQTIHQWPATLVQPVGSPLSLECTVEGTSNPNLYWYRQAAGRGLQLLFYSVGIGQISSEVPQNLSASRPQDRQFILSSKKLLLSDSGFYLCAWSVYGYEQYFGPGTRLTVT.

The chain uses TRBV9 and TRBJ2-7; unclear D gene. V was trimmed by 1 base and J by 0 bases, leaving 5 bases between them. Germline V gene data show CDR1 as SGDLS and CDR2 as YYNGEE. The CDR3 is made up of 13 amino acids. CDR3 coding DNA: TGTGCCAGCAGCGTATATCCCTCCTACGAGCAGTACTTC. Its translation: CASSVYPSYEQYF.

The chain uses TRBV2 and TRBJ2-1; 7 bases map to TRBD2. V dropped 5 bases and J dropped 3; count of bases not matched to a gene: 4. This CDR3 is 14 amino acids long. CDR1 is SNHLY, CDR2 FYNNEI, per germline. The CDR3 DNA follows: TGTGCCAGCAGTACTAGCGCCATCTACAATGAGCAGTTCTTC. Amino acid sequence: CASSTSAIYNEQFF.

DNA for the CDR3: TGTGCCAGCAGTTGGCCACGGGACACTGAGGGGTTCGGGGAGCTGTTTTTT. The encoded protein is CASSWPRDTEGFGELFF. The chain couples TRBV3-1 (or the pseudogene TRBV3-2) to TRBJ2-2; a weak D match, TRBD1 (6 bases). This CDR3 comprises 17 residues. Germline V gives CDR1 LGHDT, CDR2 YNNKEL (reference sequence). The V gene lost 6 bases and the J gene lost 7 bases, with 24 bases spanning the gap.

J is TRBJ1-2 and V is TRBV5-4; a weak D match, TRBD1 (6 bases). This CDR3 spans 16 amino acids. CDR1 and CDR2 (germline): SGHNT, YYREEE (reference sequence). Trimming left V 0 bases short and J 8 bases short, with 20 bases between. The CDR3 sequence is CASSLVGWGTPSGYTF. The CDR3 DNA is TGTGCCAGCAGCTTGGTTGGGTGGGGGACACCAAGCGGCTACACCTTC.

This clone was recorded many times. This chain links TRBV6-4 with TRBJ1-6; TRBD1 matches at 10 bases. The CDR3 totals 15 residues. Germline V gives CDR1 MRHNA, CDR2 SNTAGT. V gave up 0 bases and J gave up 7 bases; unmatched junction bases: 0. CDR3 sequence (DNA): TGTGCCAGCAGTGACTCGACAGGGGGCAATTCACCCCTCCACTTT. It is translated as CASSDSTGGNSPLHF.

V is TRBV19 and J is TRBJ2-2, with TRBD2 matching over 9 bases. CDR3 length: 16 residues. Germline V gives CDR1 LNHDA, CDR2 SQIVND (reference sequence). Trimming took 5 bases from V and 2 from J; bases not matched to a gene: 6. For the CDR3, the DNA is TGTGCCAGTAGTCGACCTAGCGGGGAAAACACCGGGGAGCTGTTTTTT. This translates into CASSRPSGENTGELFF.

The V and J genes are TRBV19 and TRBJ1-5; 10 nucleotides align to TRBD1. Germline trimming cut 8 bases from V and 3 bases from J; bases unmatched to any gene: 7. The CDR3 is 15 residues long. CDR1 and CDR2 from the germline V gene are LNHDA and SQIVND (reference sequence). In DNA form, the CDR3 reads TGTGCCAGTTACGCCCGACAGGGGGCCAATCAGCCCCAGCATTTT. Translation: CASYARQGANQPQHF.

The chain uses TRBV6-5 and TRBJ1-2; possible D gene TRBD1, 6 bases. The CDR3 is 13 residues long. From germline, CDR1 is MNHEY and CDR2 SVGAGI. The ends were cut back, 7 bases at V and 7 bases at J, with 16 bases in the middle. CDR3 loop: CASILDRSGGYTF. CDR3 in DNA: TGTGCCAGCATACTAGACAGGTCCGGTGGCTACACCTTC.

The chain is built from TRBV5-1 and TRBJ2-2; 15 bases are a match to TRBD2. The CDR3 is 19 residues long. The germline V gene encodes CDR1 SGHRS and CDR2 YFSETQ. V shed 1 base, J shed 5 bases, and the junction held 9 bases outside the gene matches. CDR3: CASSLLGLAGGPGTGELFF. The CDR3 coding sequence is TGCGCCAGCAGCTTGTTGGGACTAGCGGGGGGCCCCGGGACCGGGGAGCTGTTTTTT. The whole variable domain, remainder taken from reference TRBV5-1 and TRBJ2-2, is KAGVTQTPRYLIKTRGQQVTLSCSPISGHRSVSWYQQTPGQGLQFLFEYFSETQRNKGNFPGRFSGRQFSNSRSEMNVSTLELGDSALYLCASSLLGLAGGPGTGELFFGEGSRLTVL.

The genes are TRBV11-2 and TRBJ2-2; tentative D call: TRBD1 (6 bases). Looked up from germline, CDR1 is SGHAT and CDR2 is FQNNGV. Trimming took off 3 bases at V and 1 base at J, with 18 bases between the two ends. The CDR3 spans 18 residues. In DNA, the CDR3 is TGTGCCAGCAGCTTCGGAATAACAGGGTTACGGAACACCGGGGAGCTGTTTTTT. Translating gives CASSFGITGLRNTGELFF.

The chain combines TRBV7-9 with TRBJ2-7, with D perhaps matching TRBD2 (6 bases). Trimming pared 0 bases from V and 5 bases from J, leaving 11 bases between. The V gene's germline CDR1 is SEHNR and CDR2 FQNEAQ (reference sequence). The CDR3 totals 14 residues. CDR3 sequence (DNA): TGTGCCAGCAGCTTAGCGCAGACTAGGAACGAGCAGTACTTC. It yields the protein CASSLAQTRNEQYF.

V and J are TRBV11-2 and TRBJ1-1; D may be TRBD1 (6 bases). In germline, CDR1 is SGHAT, CDR2 FQNNGV. This CDR3 has 17 residues. V was trimmed by 1 base and J by 6 bases, leaving 21 bases between them. The CDR3 region is CASSLAPTGRWRSEAFF. The CDR3, as DNA: TGTGCCAGCAGCTTAGCCCCGACAGGTCGATGGCGGTCTGAAGCTTTCTTT.

This chain joins TRBV3-1 (or the pseudogene TRBV3-2) and TRBJ2-2; 7 bases map to TRBD1. This CDR3 is built from 16 residues. Germline CDR1 reads LGHDT; CDR2 reads YNNKEL (reference sequence). The trim removed 4 bases at V and 4 bases at J, leaving 9 bases unmatched. CDR3 protein: CASSRAGTVGTGELFF. CDR3 sequence (DNA): TGTGCCAGCAGCCGCGCCGGGACAGTGGGCACCGGGGAGCTGTTTTTT.

The V and J genes are TRBV19 and TRBJ1-6, with 7 bases that match TRBD1. The CDR3 runs 13 residues. V lost 8 bases to trimming and J lost 9 bases; unmatched junction nucleotides: 7. Germline assignment: CDR1 LNHDA and CDR2 SQIVND (reference sequence). This chain's CDR3 is CASGRQGGSPLHF. CDR3 DNA: TGTGCCAGTGGACGACAGGGAGGTTCACCCCTCCACTTT.

The chain joins TRBV6-1 to TRBJ1-1, with D perhaps matching TRBD1 (6 bases). CDR1 and CDR2 from the germline V gene are MNHNS and SASEGT. V lost 3 bases, J lost 1 base, and 12 bases lay in between. The CDR3 runs 15 residues. The CDR3 DNA reads as TGTGCCAGCAGTGATCAGGGGCGTTCGAACACTGAAGCTTTCTTT. Its translation: CASSDQGRSNTEAFF.

The V call is TRBV13, the J call TRBJ1-1; no clear D gene. Germline CDR1 and CDR2: PRHDT and FYEKMQ (reference sequence). There are 16 residues in the CDR3. With 2 bases removed from V and 12 bases from J, the gap between germline ends came to 25 bases. The CDR3 nucleotides read TGTGCCAGCAGCTTAAAATTAGGAGTGGCCTACACTTCGACTTTCTTT. Translating gives CASSLKLGVAYTSTFF.

This chain joins TRBV5-3 and TRBJ1-5; no clear D. TRBV5-3 is an ORF, with its function uncertain. The CDR3 covers 15 residues. Trimming took 2 bases from V and 4 from J, leaving 13 bases between them. CDR3 bases: TGTGCCAGAAGCTTACCCTTGGGAGGGAATCAGCCCCAGCATTTT. Amino acids: CARSLPLGGNQPQHF.

The chain employs TRBV18 and TRBJ2-7; TRBD1 matches 7 bases. This CDR3 contains 16 residues. Germline-derived CDR1 and CDR2 are KGHSH and LQKENI. V dropped 2 bases and J dropped 2; count of bases not matched to a gene: 9. The CDR3 sequence is CASSPNKGGFTYEQYF. CDR3 nucleotide sequence: TGTGCCAGCTCACCAAATAAAGGGGGCTTCACCTACGAGCAGTACTTC.

This clone has only one observation. V gene TRBV5-4 combines with J gene TRBJ2-3; the match to TRBD2 covers 9 bases. Germline V CDR1 and CDR2: SGHNT, YYREEE (reference sequence). The CDR3 has 14 residues. V dropped 3 bases and J dropped 7; count of bases not matched to a gene: 6. The CDR3 coding sequence is TGTGCCAGCAGCTGGCGGGGGGGCCTTAATACGCAGTATTTT. It codes for CASSWRGGLNTQYF.

The chain uses TRBV9 and TRBJ2-2, with D perhaps TRBD1 (5 bases). V lost 3 bases to trimming and J lost 5 bases, with 14 bases between them. The CDR3 has 15 amino acids. CDR1 and CDR2 (germline): SGDLS, YYNGEE. In DNA form, the CDR3 reads TGTGCCAGCAGCGAAGGGGCAGTTCCTACCGGGGAGCTGTTTTTT. Translating gives CASSEGAVPTGELFF.

The chain employs TRBV19 and TRBJ1-5; the D gene is possibly TRBD1 (6 bases). Germline loops: CDR1 LNHDA, CDR2 SQIVND (reference sequence). With 6 bases removed from V and 4 bases from J, the gap between germline ends came to 10 bases. CDR3 length equals 13 residues. CDR3 loop: CASSEQGNQPQHF. The CDR3 DNA reads as TGTGCCAGTAGCGAACAGGGAAATCAGCCCCAGCATTTT. The full variable domain, with the rest looked up from reference TRBV19 and TRBJ1-5, is DGGITQSPKYLFRKEGQNVTLSCEQNLNHDAMYWYRQDPGQGLRLIYYSQIVNDFQKGDIAEGYSVSREKKESFPLTVTSAQKNPTAFYLCASSEQGNQPQHFGDGTRLSIL.